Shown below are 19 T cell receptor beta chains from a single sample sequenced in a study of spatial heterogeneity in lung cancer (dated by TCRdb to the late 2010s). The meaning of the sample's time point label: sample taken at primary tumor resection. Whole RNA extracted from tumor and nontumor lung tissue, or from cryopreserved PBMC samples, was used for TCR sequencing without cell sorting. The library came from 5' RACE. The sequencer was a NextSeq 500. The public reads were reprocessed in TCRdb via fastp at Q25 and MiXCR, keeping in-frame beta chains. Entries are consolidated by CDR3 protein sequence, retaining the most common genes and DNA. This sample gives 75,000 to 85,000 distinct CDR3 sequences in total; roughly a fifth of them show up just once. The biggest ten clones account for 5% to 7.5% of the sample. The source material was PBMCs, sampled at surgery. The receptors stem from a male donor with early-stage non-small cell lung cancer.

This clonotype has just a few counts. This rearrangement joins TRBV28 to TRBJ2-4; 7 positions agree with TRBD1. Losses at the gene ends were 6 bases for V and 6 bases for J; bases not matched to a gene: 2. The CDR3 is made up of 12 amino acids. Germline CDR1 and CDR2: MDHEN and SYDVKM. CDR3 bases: TGTGCCAGCAGCTACAGGGGAAACATTCAGTACTTC. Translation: CASSYRGNIQYF.

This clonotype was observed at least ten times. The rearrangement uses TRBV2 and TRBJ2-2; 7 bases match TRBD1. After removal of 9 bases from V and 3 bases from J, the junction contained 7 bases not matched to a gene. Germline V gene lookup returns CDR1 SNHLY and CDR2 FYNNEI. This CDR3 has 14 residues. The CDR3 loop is CARRTGLDTGELFF. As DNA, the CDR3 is TGTGCCAGACGGACAGGTTTGGACACCGGGGAGCTGTTTTTT.

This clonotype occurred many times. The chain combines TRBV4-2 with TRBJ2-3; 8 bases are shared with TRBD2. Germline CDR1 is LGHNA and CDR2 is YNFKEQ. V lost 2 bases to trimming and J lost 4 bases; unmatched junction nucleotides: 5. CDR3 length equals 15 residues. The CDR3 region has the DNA TGTGCCAGCAGCCAAACCCAGCGGGAGTCAGATACGCAGTATTTT. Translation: CASSQTQRESDTQYF.

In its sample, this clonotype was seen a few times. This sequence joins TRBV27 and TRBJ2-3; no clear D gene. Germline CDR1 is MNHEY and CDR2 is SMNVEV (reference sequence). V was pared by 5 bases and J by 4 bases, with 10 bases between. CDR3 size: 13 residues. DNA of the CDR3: TGTGCCAGCAGTATATATAGAGCAGATACGCAGTATTTT. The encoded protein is CASSIYRADTQYF.

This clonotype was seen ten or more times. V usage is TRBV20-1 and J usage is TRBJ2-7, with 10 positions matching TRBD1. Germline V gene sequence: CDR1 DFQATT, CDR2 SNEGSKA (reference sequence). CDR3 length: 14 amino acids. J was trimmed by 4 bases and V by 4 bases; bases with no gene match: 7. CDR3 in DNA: TGCAGTGCTACTCACCCGGGACAGGGGTACGAGCAGTACTTC. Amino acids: CSATHPGQGYEQYF.

CDR3 in DNA: TGTGCCAGCAGTCCGACTAGCGGGAGTCCCACCGGGGAGCTGTTTTTT. Its translation: CASSPTSGSPTGELFF. This rearrangement joins TRBV12-3 or TRBV12-4 to TRBJ2-2, with 12 bases aligning to TRBD2. J lost 4 bases, V lost 5 bases, and 5 bases had no gene match. The CDR3 covers 16 residues.

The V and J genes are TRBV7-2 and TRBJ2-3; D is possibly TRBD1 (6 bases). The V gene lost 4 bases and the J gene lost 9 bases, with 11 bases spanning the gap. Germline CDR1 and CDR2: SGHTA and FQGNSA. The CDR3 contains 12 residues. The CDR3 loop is CASSSSQGTQYF. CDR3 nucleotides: TGTGCCAGCAGCTCTTCCCAGGGGACGCAGTATTTT.

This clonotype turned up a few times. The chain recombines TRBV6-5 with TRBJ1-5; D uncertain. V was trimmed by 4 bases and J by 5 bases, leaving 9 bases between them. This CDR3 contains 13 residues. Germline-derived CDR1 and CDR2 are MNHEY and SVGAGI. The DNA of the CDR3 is TGTGCCAGCAGTTGGGCGAAGGATCAGCCCCAGCATTTT. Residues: CASSWAKDQPQHF.

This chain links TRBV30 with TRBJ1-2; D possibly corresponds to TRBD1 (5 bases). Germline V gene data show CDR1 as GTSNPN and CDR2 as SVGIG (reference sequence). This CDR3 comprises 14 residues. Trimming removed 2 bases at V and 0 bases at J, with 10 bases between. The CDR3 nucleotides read TGTGCCTGGAGTCCCGGGGCTACTAACTATGGCTACACCTTC. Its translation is CAWSPGATNYGYTF.

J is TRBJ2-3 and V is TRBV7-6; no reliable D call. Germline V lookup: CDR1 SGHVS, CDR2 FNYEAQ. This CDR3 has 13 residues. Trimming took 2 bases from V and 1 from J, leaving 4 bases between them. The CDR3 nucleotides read TGTGCCAGCAGCTTATTACGCACAGATACGCAGTATTTT. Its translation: CASSLLRTDTQYF.

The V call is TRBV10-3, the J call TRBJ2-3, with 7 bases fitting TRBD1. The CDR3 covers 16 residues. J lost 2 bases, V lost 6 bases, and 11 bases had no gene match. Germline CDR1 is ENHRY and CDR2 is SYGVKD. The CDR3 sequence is CAISRSGQTYTDTQYF. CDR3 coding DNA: TGTGCCATCAGCAGATCGGGACAGACCTACACAGATACGCAGTATTTT.

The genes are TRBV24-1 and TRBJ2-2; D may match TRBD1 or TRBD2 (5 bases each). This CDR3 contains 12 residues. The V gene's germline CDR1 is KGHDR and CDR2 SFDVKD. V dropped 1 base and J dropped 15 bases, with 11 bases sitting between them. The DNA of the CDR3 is TGTGCCACCAGTGATTTCAACAGGAGGATGTTTTTT. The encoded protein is CATSDFNRRMFF.

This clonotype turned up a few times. The CDR3: CASSRQGGVPYEQYF. The CDR3 region has the DNA TGTGCCAGCAGCCGACAGGGAGGGGTTCCCTACGAGCAGTACTTC. This sequence joins TRBV7-9 and TRBJ2-7; D may correspond to TRBD1 or TRBD2 (7 bases each). Looked up from germline, CDR1 is SEHNR and CDR2 is FQNEAQ (reference sequence). The CDR3 is 15 residues long. V shed 5 bases and J shed 2 bases, with 16 bases lying between them.

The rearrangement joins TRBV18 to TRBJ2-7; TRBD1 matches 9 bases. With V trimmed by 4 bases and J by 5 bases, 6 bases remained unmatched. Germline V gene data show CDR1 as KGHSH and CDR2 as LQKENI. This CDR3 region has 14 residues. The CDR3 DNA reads TGTGCCAGCTCACGAGGGACAGGGACAAACGAGCAGTACTTC. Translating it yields CASSRGTGTNEQYF. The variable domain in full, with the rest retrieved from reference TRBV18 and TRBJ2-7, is NAGVMQNPRHLVRRRGQEARLRCSPMKGHSHVYWYRQLPEEGLKFMVYLQKENIIDESGMPKERFSAEFPKEGPSILRIQQVVRGDSAAYFCASSRGTGTNEQYFGPGTRLTVT.

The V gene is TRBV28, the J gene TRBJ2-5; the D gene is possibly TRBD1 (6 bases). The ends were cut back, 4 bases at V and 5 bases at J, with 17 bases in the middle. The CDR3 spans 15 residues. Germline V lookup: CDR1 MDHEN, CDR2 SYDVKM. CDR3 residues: CASSSSSGRGETQYF. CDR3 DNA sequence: TGTGCCAGCAGTTCATCCTCGGGTAGGGGGGAGACCCAGTACTTC.

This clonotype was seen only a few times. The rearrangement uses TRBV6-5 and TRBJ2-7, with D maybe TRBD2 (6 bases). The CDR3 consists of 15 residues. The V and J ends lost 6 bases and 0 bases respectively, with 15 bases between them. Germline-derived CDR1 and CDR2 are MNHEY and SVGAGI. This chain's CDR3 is CASSPRDSSSYEQYF. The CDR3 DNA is TGTGCCAGCAGCCCCAGGGACTCCAGCTCCTACGAGCAGTACTTC.

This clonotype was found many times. The CDR3 loop is CASSRAGANEKLFF. The CDR3 region has the DNA TGTGCCAGCAGCCGGGCGGGGGCGAATGAAAAACTGTTTTTT. J is TRBJ1-4 and V is TRBV12-3 or TRBV12-4, with D perhaps matching TRBD1 (6 bases). The CDR3 has 14 amino acids. Trimming cost V 6 bases and J 5 bases, with 13 bases left between them.

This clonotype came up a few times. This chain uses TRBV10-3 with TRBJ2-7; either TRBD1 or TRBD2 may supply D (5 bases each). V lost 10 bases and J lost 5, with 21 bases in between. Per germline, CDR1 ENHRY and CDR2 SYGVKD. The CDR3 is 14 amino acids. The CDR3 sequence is CATGPGAGSDEQYF. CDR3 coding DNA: TGTGCCACGGGGCCCGGGGCAGGGAGTGACGAGCAGTACTTC.

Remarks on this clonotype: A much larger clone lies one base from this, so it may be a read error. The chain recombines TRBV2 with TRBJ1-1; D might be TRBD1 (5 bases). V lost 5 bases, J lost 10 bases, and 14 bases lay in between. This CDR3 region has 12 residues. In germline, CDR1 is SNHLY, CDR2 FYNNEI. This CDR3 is CASSRTREGAFF. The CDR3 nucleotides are TGTGCCAGCAGTAGGACAAGGGAGGGAGCTTTCTTT.